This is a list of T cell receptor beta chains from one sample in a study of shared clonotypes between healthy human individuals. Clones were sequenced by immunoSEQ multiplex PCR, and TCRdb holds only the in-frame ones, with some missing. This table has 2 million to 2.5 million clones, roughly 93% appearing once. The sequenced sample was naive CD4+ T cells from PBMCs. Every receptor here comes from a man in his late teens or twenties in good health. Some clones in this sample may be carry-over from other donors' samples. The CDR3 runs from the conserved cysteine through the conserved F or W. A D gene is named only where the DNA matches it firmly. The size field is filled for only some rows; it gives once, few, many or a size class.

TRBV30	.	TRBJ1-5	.	TGTGCCTGGAGTACCGAAAACAATCAGCCCCAGCATTTT	CAWSTENNQPQHF
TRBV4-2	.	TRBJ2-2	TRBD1	TGTGCCAGCAGCAAAACTCGGACAGGGCAGAACACCGGGGAGCTGTTTTTT	CASSKTRTGQNTGELFF
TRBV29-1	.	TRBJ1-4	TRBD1	TGCAGCGTCACTAGGGGGGGACAGGGAAATGAAAAACTGTTTTTT	CSVTRGGQGNEKLFF
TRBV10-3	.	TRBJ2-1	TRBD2	TGTGCCATCAGTGCTAATAGCGGGTACTCCTACAATGAGCAGTTCTTC	CAISANSGYSYNEQFF
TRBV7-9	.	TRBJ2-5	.	TGTGCCAGCAGCCCAAGGGAAGAGACCCAGTACTTC	CASSPREETQYF
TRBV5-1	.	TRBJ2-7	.	TGCGCCAGCAGCTCCCGGGACTCGTATTACGAGCAGTACTTC	CASSSRDSYYEQYF
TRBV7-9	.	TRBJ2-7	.	TGTGCCAGCAACCAAAACTCGAACTACGAGCAGTACTTC	CASNQNSNYEQYF
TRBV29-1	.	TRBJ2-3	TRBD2	TGCAGCGTTGCTAGCGGGGGCTTTTCCTTAGATACGCAGTATTTT	CSVASGGFSLDTQYF
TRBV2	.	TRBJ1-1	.	TGTGCCAGCAGCCGCCCACTAGGGGGGGCGCGAACTGAAGCTTTCTTT	CASSRPLGGARTEAFF
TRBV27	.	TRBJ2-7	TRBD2	TGTGCCAGCCGGCGGTTGGCGGGAGGTTGGTACGAGCAGTACTTC	CASRRLAGGWYEQYF
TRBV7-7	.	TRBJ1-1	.	TGTGCCAGCAGCACTGGGGACAACACTGAAGCTTTCTTT	CASSTGDNTEAFF
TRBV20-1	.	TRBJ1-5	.	TGCAGTGCGTCCCGTCAACAGCCCCAGCATTTT	CSASRQQPQHF
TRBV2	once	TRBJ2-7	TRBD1	TGTGCCAGCAGACGACAGGGGGCCTACGAGCAGTACTTC	CASRRQGAYEQYF
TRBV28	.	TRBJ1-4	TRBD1	TGTGCCAGCAGTCTCGGACAGGGGTTCCATGAAAAACTGTTTTTT	CASSLGQGFHEKLFF
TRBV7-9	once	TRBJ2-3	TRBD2	TGTGCCAGCAGCTTAGGGTTAACTAGCGGGGATACGCAGTATTTT	CASSLGLTSGDTQYF
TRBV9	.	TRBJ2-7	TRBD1	TGTGCCAGCAGCGACAGGGGTTTAACCGAGCAGTACTTC	CASSDRGLTEQYF
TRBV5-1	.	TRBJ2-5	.	TGCGCCAGCAGCTTGGCCGCGACAGCTAAACAAGAGACCCAGTACTTC	CASSLAATAKQETQYF
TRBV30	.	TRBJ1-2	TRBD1	TGTGCCGGACGGGACAGGGGGAGGTTAAACTATGGCTACACCTTC	CAGRDRGRLNYGYTF
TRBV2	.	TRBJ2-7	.	TGTGCCAGCAAGGAACAAGTGGTGAGGGAGCAGTACTTC	CASKEQVVREQYF
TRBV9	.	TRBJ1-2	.	TGTGCCAGCAGCGACCGGCAGAAGAGTGGCTACACCTTC	CASSDRQKSGYTF
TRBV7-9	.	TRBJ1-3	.	TGTGCCAGCAGCTTTTCAGGGTCTGGAAACACCATATATTTT	CASSFSGSGNTIYF
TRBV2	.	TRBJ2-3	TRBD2	TGTGCCAGCAGTGTGGGAGGGGGCACAGATACGCAGTATTTT	CASSVGGGTDTQYF
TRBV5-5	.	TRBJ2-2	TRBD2	TGTGCCAGCAGCTTTCGGACTAGCGGGAGTGGCGGGGAGCTGTTTTTT	CASSFRTSGSGGELFF
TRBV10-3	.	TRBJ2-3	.	TGTGCCATCAGTGTTGGGAGAGCAGATACGCAGTATTTT	CAISVGRADTQYF
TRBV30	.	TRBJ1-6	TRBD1	TGTGCCTGGAGGTCAACAGGGGAGACTTCACCCCTCCACTTT	CAWRSTGETSPLHF
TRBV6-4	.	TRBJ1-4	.	TGTGCCAGCAGTGATGGCAGGGTCTCAGCTAATGAAAAACTGTTTTTT	CASSDGRVSANEKLFF
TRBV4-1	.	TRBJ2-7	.	TGCGCCAGCAGCCCGGGGAGTCCGGGGAGCTCCTACGAGCAGTACTTC	CASSPGSPGSSYEQYF
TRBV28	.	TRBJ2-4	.	TGTGCCAGCAGTTACGGGGGCACAGGGGACTCCCTCAGGCTCAAAAACATTCAGTACTTC	CASSYGGTGDSLRLKNIQYF
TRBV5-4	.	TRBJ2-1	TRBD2	TGTGCCAGCAGCTCCGTAGCGGGAGGGAGCTACAATGAGCAGTTCTTC	CASSSVAGGSYNEQFF
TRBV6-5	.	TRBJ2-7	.	TGTGCCAGCACCATCGGGACACTCTACGAGCAGTACTTC	CASTIGTLYEQYF
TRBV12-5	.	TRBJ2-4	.	TGTGCTAGTGGTTTGTCAGGGGCGGACATTCAGTACTTC	CASGLSGADIQYF
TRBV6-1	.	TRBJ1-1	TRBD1	TGTGCCAGCAGTTCAGACAGGGAGAACACTGAAGCTTTCTTT	CASSSDRENTEAFF
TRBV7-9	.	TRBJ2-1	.	TGTGCCAGCAGCCCCCCCCCTAGGGATTTCTCCTACAATGAGCAGTTCTTC	CASSPPPRDFSYNEQFF
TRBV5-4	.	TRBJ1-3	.	TGTGCCAGCAGCCGCATAAGGGAGGGAAGTTCAGGAAACACCATATATTTT	CASSRIREGSSGNTIYF
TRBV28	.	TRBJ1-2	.	TGTGCCAGCAGTTTAGTATTGCAAATAGGATATGGCTACACCTTC	CASSLVLQIGYGYTF
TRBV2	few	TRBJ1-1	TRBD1	TGTGCCAGCAGTCAACAGGGGGAGAACACTGAAGCTTTCTTT	CASSQQGENTEAFF
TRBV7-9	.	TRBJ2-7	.	TGTGCCAGCAGCACCTACGAGCAGTACTTC	CASSTYEQYF